The present entry profiles one TCR beta chain with its context. Antigen: not known. The sample is drawn from a study of cytomegalovirus exposure and HLA in healthy donors. Study results and limitations: There were a few CMV-associated chains whose specificity for CMV antigens was confirmed in vitro.

While the first cohort had 600 to 800 subjects, the donors belonged to the separate validation cohort of roughly 120 subjects. Here immunoSEQ multiplex PCR was the method, and the copy in TCRdb shows in-frame clones only, minus some. This table has under 200,000 clones, about nine tenths appearing once. Germline V lookup: CDR1 ENHRY, CDR2 SYGVKD. J gave up 10 bases and V 8 bases, and 5 bases lay outside the gene matches. This CDR3 is 12 amino acids long. This TCR derives from a man aged 18 to 35 in good health and CMV-seropositive. The V gene is TRBV10-3, the J gene TRBJ2-1, with 10 positions matching TRBD2. Sequenced material: PBMCs. The CDR3 DNA is TGTGCCATCGGGAATAGCGGGAGGGAGCAGTTCTTC. This gives the protein CAIGNSGREQFF.